The sequence of this T cell receptor beta chain was determined in a study of shared clonotypes between healthy human individuals (dated by TCRdb to 2019 to 2021). The study in broad terms: The cohort included three men and a couple of women between 18 and 49 years of age. Each donor's leukapheresis produced roughly between about 0.8 and 10 billion PBMCs. To increase sequencing depth and limit assay-specific biases, TCR repertoire library preparation and sequencing were carried out by different laboratories using diverse techniques. For each donor, CD4 naive and CD4 memory were each given three plates, CD8 naive was given two plates, and CD8 memory was given one plate. Blood TCR repertoires of four to six healthy adults were deeply sequenced to estimate repertoire size and the extent of clonotype sharing between individuals.

Overall results and qualifications from the work: Across four donors, approximately 5% of naive CD4, over 3% of naive CD8, 2% to 2.5% of memory CD4, and approximately 0.42% of memory CD8 clonotypes were shared. Rarefaction of sorted-subset datasets indicated incomplete sequencing despite the large sequencing depth. Only blood was sampled, and tissue TCR repertoires likely differ from those in blood. Higher generation probabilities were observed for clonotypes shared by all four sorted-subset donors than for non-shared clonotypes. The small number of donors limited the genetic and exposure-history diversity represented. Based on pairwise subsampling, the degree of clonotype sharing among donors was expected to be affected by sequencing depth. Naive subsets generally had larger estimated clonotype richness than memory subsets.

The donors were healthy, HIV-negative adults who had no recently reported acute infections or vaccinations. Every donor was a Caucasian adult living in Nashville, Tennessee, USA. Magnetic negative selection was used to enrich CD4+ T cells, after which naive cells were positively selected on CD45RA and the negative fraction became the memory subset. Blood was collected by leukapheresis, and PBMCs were isolated by Ficoll-Histopaque density gradient centrifugation and then cryopreserved in liquid nitrogen vapor phase. Analytical flow cytometry was used to check the purity and quantity of every magnetically sorted T cell population. Genomic DNA was isolated from every sorted fraction and measured by UV absorbance on a Nanodrop 2000c. Using the deep immunoSEQ assay, multiplex PCR amplified TCR CDR3 regions from genomic DNA. Genomic DNA extracted from each cell subset was distributed evenly over all wells of several immunoSEQ 96-well plates, and each plate served as one replicate. Each replicate PCR for sorted subsets received 150 to 250 ng genomic DNA, equal to roughly 33,000 T cell genomes. Purified libraries were measured with a Qubit 3.0 fluorometer, size-checked on a Bioanalyzer 2100, and measured again with the KAPA Library Quantification kit. A separate single-read 150-cycle Illumina NextSeq 550 flow cell was used to sequence each immunoSEQ 96-well plate. On the study's bioinformatics: The immunoSEQ output contained only junctional sequences without quality scores, so filtering could not match that applied to full-length reads. Sequences were annotated with PyIR, a Python wrapper for IgBLAST v1.9, using IMGT germline references to assign V/J genes and CDR3. Reads were filtered out if the reads had weak V/J assignments (E-value above 1e-6), no CDR3, stop codons, out-of-frame junctions, or ambiguous translated residues. V3J clonotypes were defined as sequences sharing an identical inferred V gene, J gene, and CDR3 amino acid sequence. Percentage overlap between repertoires was calculated by dividing the number of shared unique clonotypes by the size of the smaller repertoire. Three approaches were used to assess repertoire richness: RTK rarefaction, the Chao1 estimator, and Recon v2.1 estimates of unobserved clonotypes. Generation probabilities for all TCRbeta clonotypes obtained by the gDNA method from several donors were computed using OLGA. TCRdb re-hosts the immuneACCESS table, in-frame sequences only. Its copies lack some clones; in the studies checked, an unresolved V gene accounts for under half of them, and the cause for the rest is not known. Clone size and V and J calls were adopted from that table, with D and trimming inferred from the DNA. Across this sample there are under 1,100,000 clones, with around 74% seen only once. The ten largest make up around 1.5% of the sample.

In regard to this clone: The antigen it recognizes is unknown. No clone much larger than this one lies a single base away; base qualities are absent.

Sequencing was done on a sample of memory CD4+ T cells sorted from blood. What the cell subset or site label conveys for this sample: CD45RA-negative fraction. This receptor was obtained from a man between 18 and 29 years old in good health.

The DNA sequence is TGTGCCAGCTCACCCTTCCAGGGAGGCACAGATACGCAGTATTTT. Its amino acids are CASSPFQGGTDTQYF. The V and J genes are TRBV18 and TRBJ2-3; the D gene is possibly TRBD1 or TRBD2, with 5 bases matching each. V and J are truncated by 3 bases and 1 base respectively, leaving an intervening sequence of 11 bases. The CDR1 and CDR2 encoded by the germline V gene are KGHSH and LQKENI. The CDR3 contains 15 residues, cysteine and phenylalanine counted. The entry retains the CDR3 DNA only, 45 bases that are in frame from base 1.